The 8 T cell receptor beta chains below all came from one sample that was sequenced in a study of T cells after yellow fever vaccination. TCRdb fed the 5' RACE reads into MiXCR, producing one record per CDR3 protein. Among over 200,000 distinct CDR3 sequences, less than 7.5% were seen once, and the ten largest hold more than 0.85%. The specimen was CD4+ T cells sorted from PBMCs, collected on the day of the yellow fever booster vaccination. These receptors came from a man aged 25 to 45 who received the YFV17D yellow fever vaccine.

This clonotype was seen only a few times. The chain joins TRBV18 to TRBJ1-5; D is undetermined. The V gene's germline CDR1 is KGHSH and CDR2 LQKENI. Trimming cost V 8 bases and J 12 bases, with 17 bases left between them. The CDR3 is made up of 12 amino acids. The CDR3 sequence is CASSREGVLQHF. CDR3 sequence (DNA): TGTGCCAGCAGTAGAGAAGGCGTACTCCAGCATTTT.

This clonotype was detected only a few times. One junction end disagrees with the germline gene, perhaps due to a read error. The chain has TRBV20-1 and TRBJ2-5, with 7 bases aligning to TRBD2. CDR3 length: 15 amino acids. The germline V gene has CDR1 DFQATT and CDR2 SNEGSKA (reference sequence). DNA for the CDR3: TGCTGTGCTAGAGATCGTCGACTAGCATGGGAGACCCAGTACTTC. Translating it yields CCARDRRLAWETQYF.

The table lists this clonotype with many counts. The genes are TRBV10-3 and TRBJ1-1; D is uncertain. V lost 4 bases and J 4 bases, leaving 25 bases between the germline ends. The CDR3 sequence is 18 residues long. Germline values: CDR1 ENHRY, CDR2 SYGVKD. The CDR3 reads CAISGPDLSSVRTTEAFF. The DNA for the CDR3 is TGTGCCATCAGTGGTCCGGACCTGAGTTCAGTTCGGACCACTGAAGCTTTCTTT.

This chain uses TRBV7-2 with TRBJ2-5, with TRBD2 matching 16 bases. This CDR3 spans 15 amino acids. CDR1 SGHTA and CDR2 FQGNSA come from the germline V gene. J lost 7 bases, V lost 5 bases, and 4 bases had no gene match. CDR3 DNA sequence: TGTGCCAGCAGCGTAGGGACTAGCGGGGGGGGGACCCAGTACTTC. It is translated as CASSVGTSGGGTQYF.

V is TRBV20-1 and J is TRBJ1-4, with D perhaps matching TRBD1 (5 bases). The CDR3 consists of 14 residues. Germline V gene lookup returns CDR1 DFQATT and CDR2 SNEGSKA (reference sequence). V was trimmed by 2 bases and J by 5 bases, leaving 12 bases between them. The CDR3 DNA is TGCAGTGCTAGATCTACAGGCCGGAATGAAAAACTGTTTTTT. Its protein product is CSARSTGRNEKLFF.

This clonotype was detected a few times. The gene calls are TRBV12-3 or TRBV12-4 and TRBJ1-5, with 7 bases matching TRBD1. The CDR3 runs to 13 residues. The trim removed 1 base at V and 7 bases at J, leaving 1 base unmatched. The CDR3 coding sequence is TGTGCCAGCAGTTTAGAGGGGGCCCAGCCCCAGCATTTT. Translation: CASSLEGAQPQHF.

This clonotype occurred many times. V is TRBV10-2 and J is TRBJ2-7; TRBD2 matches 9 bases. V dropped 8 bases and J dropped 7; count of bases not matched to a gene: 15. Germline assignment: CDR1 WSHSY and CDR2 SAAADI. The CDR3 has 15 amino acids. The CDR3 sequence: CASLNGGRAGEEQYF. CDR3 in DNA: TGCGCCAGCTTGAACGGCGGGAGGGCTGGTGAGGAGCAGTACTTC.

V and J are TRBV23-1 and TRBJ2-1; TRBD2 is a possible D gene (6 bases). TRBV23-1 is marked as an open reading frame, function uncertain. This CDR3 is 16 amino acids long. V was pared by 11 bases and J by 5 bases, with 25 bases between. CDR3 in DNA: TGCGCCTCCTGGCAGCAAGCGGGCGCTGCGCACAATGAGCAGTTCTTC. This sequence encodes CASWQQAGAAHNEQFF.